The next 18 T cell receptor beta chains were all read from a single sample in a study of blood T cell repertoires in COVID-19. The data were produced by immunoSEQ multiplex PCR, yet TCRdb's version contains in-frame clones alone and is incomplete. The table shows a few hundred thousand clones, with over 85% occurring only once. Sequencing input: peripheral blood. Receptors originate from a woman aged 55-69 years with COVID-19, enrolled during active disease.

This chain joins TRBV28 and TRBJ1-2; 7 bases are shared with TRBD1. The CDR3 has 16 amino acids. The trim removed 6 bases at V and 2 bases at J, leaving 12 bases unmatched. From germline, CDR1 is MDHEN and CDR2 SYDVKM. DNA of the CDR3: TGTGCCAGCAGCCGCAACAGGGGCAAGGGGAACTATGGCTACACCTTC. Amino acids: CASSRNRGKGNYGYTF.

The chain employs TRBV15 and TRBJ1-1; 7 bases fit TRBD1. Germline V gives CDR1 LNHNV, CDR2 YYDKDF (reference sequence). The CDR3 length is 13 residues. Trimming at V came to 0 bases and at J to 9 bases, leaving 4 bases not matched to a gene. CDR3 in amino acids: CATSRDQDRKAFF. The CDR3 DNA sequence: TGTGCCACCAGCAGAGATCAGGACAGGAAAGCTTTCTTT.

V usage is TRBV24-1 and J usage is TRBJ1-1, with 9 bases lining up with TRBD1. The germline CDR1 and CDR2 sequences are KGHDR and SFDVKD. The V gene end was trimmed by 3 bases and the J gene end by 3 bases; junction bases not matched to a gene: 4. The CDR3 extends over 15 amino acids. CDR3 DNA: TGTGCCACCAGTGATCCCCGGACAGGGGACACTGAAGCTTTCTTT. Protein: CATSDPRTGDTEAFF.

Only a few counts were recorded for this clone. Here the CDR3 reads CASGITGARIPTNEKLFF. The CDR3 region has the DNA TGTGCCAGCGGGATAACAGGGGCGAGAATACCAACTAATGAAAAACTGTTTTTT. The chain has TRBV5-8 and TRBJ1-4, with 7 positions matching TRBD1. This CDR3 region has 18 residues. Germline CDR1 is SGHTS and CDR2 is YDEGEE. With 7 bases clipped from V and 0 bases from J, the junction kept 15 bases outside the gene matches. The whole variable domain, filled in from reference TRBV5-8 and TRBJ1-4, reads EAGVTQSPTHLIKTRGQQATLRCSPISGHTSVYWYQQALGLGLQFLLWYDEGEERNRGNFPPRFSGRQFPNYSSELNVNALELEDSALYLCASGITGARIPTNEKLFFGSGTQLSVL.

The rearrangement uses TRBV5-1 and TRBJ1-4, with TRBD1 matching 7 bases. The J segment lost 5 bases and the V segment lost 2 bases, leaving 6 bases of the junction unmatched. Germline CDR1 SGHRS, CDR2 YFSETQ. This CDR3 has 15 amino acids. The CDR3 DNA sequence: TGCGCCAGCAGCTTTAGGGACAGTGAAAATGAAAAACTGTTTTTT. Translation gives CASSFRDSENEKLFF.

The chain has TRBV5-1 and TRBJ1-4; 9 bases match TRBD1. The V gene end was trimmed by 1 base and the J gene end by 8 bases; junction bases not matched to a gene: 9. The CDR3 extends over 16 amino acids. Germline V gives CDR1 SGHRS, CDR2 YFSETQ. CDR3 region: CASSLTRGQGGEKLFF. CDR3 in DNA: TGCGCCAGCAGCTTGACAAGGGGACAGGGTGGAGAAAAACTGTTTTTT. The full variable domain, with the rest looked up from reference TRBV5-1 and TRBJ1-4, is KAGVTQTPRYLIKTRGQQVTLSCSPISGHRSVSWYQQTPGQGLQFLFEYFSETQRNKGNFPGRFSGRQFSNSRSEMNVSTLELGDSALYLCASSLTRGQGGEKLFFGSGTQLSVL.

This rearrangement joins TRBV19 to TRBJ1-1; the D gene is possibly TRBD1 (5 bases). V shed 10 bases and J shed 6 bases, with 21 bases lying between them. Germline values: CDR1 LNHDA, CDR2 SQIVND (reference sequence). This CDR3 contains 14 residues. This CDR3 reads CATHPGVAGSEAFF. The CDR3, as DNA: TGTGCCACTCACCCGGGGGTCGCAGGCTCTGAAGCTTTCTTT.

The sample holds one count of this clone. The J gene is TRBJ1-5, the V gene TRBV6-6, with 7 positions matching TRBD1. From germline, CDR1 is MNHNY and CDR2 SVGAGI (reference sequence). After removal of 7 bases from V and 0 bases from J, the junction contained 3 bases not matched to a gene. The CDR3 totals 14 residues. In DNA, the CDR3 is TGTGCCAGCAAGGGGGCCGGTAGCAATCAGCCCCAGCATTTT. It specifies CASKGAGSNQPQHF.

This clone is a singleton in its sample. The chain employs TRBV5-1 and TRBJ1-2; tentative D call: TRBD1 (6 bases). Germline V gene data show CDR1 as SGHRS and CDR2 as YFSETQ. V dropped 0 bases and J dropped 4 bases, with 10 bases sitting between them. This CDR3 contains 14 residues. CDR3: CASSLEGHLYGYTF. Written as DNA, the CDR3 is TGCGCCAGCAGCTTGGAGGGACACCTCTATGGCTACACCTTC.

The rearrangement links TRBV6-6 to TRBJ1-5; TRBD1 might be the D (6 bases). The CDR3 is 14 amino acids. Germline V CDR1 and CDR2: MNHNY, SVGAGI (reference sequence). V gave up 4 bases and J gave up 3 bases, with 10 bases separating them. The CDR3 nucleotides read TGTGCCAGCAGTTTGTCAGGGGCCAATCAGCCCCAGCATTTT. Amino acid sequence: CASSLSGANQPQHF.

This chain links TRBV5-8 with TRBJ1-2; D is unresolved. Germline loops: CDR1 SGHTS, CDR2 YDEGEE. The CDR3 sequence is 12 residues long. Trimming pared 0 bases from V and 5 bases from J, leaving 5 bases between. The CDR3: CASSLGGYGYTF. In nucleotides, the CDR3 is TGTGCCAGCAGCTTGGGAGGGTATGGCTACACCTTC. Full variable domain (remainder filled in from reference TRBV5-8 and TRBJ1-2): EAGVTQSPTHLIKTRGQQATLRCSPISGHTSVYWYQQALGLGLQFLLWYDEGEERNRGNFPPRFSGRQFPNYSSELNVNALELEDSALYLCASSLGGYGYTFGSGTRLTVV.

For the CDR3, the DNA is TGTGCCAGCAGCTCCGGGACAGGGGCGGGCTCCAATGAGCAGTTCTTC. It is translated as CASSSGTGAGSNEQFF. The genes are TRBV11-2 and TRBJ2-1, with TRBD1 matching 10 bases. The CDR3 runs to 16 residues. Trimming at V came to 4 bases and at J to 6 bases, leaving 9 bases not matched to a gene. Germline values: CDR1 SGHAT, CDR2 FQNNGV.

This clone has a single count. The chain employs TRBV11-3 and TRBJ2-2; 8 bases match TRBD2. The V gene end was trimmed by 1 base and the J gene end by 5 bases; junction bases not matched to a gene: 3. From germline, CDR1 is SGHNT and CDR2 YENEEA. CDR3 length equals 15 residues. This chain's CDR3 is CASSLGTSHTGELFF. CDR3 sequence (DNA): TGTGCCAGCAGCTTAGGGACTAGCCATACCGGGGAGCTGTTTTTT.

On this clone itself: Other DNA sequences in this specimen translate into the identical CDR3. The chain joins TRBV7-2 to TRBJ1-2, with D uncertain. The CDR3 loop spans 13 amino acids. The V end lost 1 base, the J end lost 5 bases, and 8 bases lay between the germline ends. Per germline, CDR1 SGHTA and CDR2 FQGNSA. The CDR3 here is CASSLGQVYGYTF. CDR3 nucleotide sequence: TGTGCCAGCAGCTTAGGGCAGGTGTATGGCTACACCTTC.

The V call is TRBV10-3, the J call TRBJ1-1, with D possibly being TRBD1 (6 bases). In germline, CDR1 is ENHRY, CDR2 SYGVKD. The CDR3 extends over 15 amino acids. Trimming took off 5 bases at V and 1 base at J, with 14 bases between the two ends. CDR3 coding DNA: TGTGCCATCAGTCCGATTCAGACAGGGAACACTGAAGCTTTCTTT. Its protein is CAISPIQTGNTEAFF.

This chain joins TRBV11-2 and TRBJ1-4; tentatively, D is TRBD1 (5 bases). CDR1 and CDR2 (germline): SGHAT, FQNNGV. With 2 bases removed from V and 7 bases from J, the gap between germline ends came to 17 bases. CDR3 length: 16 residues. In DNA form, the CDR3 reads TGTGCCAGCAGCTTAACCCAAACTGGGGGGATTGAAAAACTGTTTTTT. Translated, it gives CASSLTQTGGIEKLFF.

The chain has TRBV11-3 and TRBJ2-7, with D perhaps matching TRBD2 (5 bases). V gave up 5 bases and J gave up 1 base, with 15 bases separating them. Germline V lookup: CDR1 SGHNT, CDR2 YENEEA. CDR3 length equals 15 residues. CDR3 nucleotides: TGTGCCAGCAGCCTGACCGGACTGGAATCCTACGAGCAGTACTTC. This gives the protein CASSLTGLESYEQYF.

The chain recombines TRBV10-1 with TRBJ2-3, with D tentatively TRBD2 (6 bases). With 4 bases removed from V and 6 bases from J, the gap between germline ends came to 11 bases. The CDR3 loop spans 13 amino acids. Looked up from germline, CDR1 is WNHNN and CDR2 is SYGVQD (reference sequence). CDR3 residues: CASSGQLADTQYF. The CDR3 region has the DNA TGCGCCAGCAGTGGGCAGCTAGCGGATACGCAGTATTTT.